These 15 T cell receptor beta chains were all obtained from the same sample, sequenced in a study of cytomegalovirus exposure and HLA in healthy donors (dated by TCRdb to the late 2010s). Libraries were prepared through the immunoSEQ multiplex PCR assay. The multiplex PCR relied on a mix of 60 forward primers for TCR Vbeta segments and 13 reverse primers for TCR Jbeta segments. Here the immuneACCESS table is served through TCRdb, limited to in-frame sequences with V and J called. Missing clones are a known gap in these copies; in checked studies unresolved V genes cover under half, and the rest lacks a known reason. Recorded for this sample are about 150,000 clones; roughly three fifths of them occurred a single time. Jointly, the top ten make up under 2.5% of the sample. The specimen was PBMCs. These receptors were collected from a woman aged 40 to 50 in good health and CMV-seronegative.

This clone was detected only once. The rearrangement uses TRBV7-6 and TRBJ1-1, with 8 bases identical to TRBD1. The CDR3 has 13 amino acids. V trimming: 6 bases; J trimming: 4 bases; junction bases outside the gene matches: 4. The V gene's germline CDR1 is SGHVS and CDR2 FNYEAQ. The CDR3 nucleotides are TGTGCCAGCAGTTCTCAGGGGGCCACTGAAGCTTTCTTT. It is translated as CASSSQGATEAFF.

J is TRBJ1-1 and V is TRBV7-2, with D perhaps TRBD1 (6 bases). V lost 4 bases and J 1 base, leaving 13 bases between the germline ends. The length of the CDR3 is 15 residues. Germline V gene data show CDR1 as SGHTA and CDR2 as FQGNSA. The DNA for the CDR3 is TGTGCCAGCAGCTCCCACAGGGATTGGAACACTGAAGCTTTCTTT. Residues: CASSSHRDWNTEAFF.

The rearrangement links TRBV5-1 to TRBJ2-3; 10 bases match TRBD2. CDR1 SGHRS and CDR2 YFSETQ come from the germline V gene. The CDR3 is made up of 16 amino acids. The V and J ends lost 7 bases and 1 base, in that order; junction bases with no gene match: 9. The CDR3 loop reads CASGDLLAGGTDTQYF. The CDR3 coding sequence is TGCGCCAGCGGGGACCTTCTAGCGGGGGGCACAGATACGCAGTATTTT.

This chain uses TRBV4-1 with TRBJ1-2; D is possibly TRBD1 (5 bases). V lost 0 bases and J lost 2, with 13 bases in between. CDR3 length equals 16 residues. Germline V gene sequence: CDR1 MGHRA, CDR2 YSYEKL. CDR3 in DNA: TGCGCCAGCAGCCAAGAAGCAACAGGAGCCAACTATGGCTACACCTTC. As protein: CASSQEATGANYGYTF.

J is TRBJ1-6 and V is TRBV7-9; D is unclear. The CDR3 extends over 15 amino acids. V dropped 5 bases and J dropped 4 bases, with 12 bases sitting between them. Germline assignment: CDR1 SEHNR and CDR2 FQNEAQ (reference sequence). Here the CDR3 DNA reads TGTGCCAGCAGCCGGGAAAGAGATTATAATTCACCCCTCCACTTT. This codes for CASSRERDYNSPLHF. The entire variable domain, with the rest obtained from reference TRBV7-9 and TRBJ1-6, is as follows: DTGVSQNPRHKITKRGQNVTFRCDPISEHNRLYWYRQTLGQGPEFLTYFQNEAQLEKSRLLSDRFSAERPKGSFSTLEIQRTEQGDSAMYLCASSRERDYNSPLHFGNGTRLTVT.

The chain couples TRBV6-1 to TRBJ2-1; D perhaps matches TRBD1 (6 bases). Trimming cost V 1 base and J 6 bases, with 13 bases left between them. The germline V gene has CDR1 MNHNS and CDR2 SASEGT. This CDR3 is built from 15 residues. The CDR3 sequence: CASSEGSRTANEQFF. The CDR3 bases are TGTGCCAGCAGTGAAGGGTCGCGGACAGCCAATGAGCAGTTCTTC.

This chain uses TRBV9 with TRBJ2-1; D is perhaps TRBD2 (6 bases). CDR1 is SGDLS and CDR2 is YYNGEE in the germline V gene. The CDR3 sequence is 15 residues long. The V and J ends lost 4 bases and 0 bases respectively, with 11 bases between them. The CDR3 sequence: CASSLEGSSYNEQFF. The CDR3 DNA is TGTGCCAGCAGCTTGGAGGGGAGCTCCTACAATGAGCAGTTCTTC.

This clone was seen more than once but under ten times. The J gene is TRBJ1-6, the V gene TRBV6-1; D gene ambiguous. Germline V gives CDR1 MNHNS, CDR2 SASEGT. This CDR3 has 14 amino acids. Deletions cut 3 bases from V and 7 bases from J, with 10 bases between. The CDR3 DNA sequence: TGTGCCAGCAGTGAGTCCCATTTGAATTCACCCCTCCACTTT. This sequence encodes CASSESHLNSPLHF.

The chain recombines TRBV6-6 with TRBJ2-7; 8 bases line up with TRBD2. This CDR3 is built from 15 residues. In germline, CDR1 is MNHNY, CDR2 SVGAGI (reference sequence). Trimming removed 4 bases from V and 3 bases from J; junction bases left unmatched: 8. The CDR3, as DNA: TGTGCCAGCAGTTTAACGGGGGGGGCTTACTACGAGCAGTACTTC. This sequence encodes CASSLTGGAYYEQYF.

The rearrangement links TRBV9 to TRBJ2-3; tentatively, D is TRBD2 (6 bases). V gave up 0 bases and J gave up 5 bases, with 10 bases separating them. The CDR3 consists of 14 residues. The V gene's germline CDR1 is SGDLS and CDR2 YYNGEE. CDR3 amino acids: CASSVGGTRDTQYF. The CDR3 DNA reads TGTGCCAGCAGCGTAGGGGGGACTCGAGATACGCAGTATTTT.

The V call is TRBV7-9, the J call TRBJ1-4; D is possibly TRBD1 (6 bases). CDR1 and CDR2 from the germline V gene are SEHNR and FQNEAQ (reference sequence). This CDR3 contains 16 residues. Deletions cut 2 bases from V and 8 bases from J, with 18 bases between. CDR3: CASSLRGTIGGEKLFF. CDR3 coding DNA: TGTGCCAGCAGCTTAAGGGGGACCATCGGGGGGGAAAAACTGTTTTTT. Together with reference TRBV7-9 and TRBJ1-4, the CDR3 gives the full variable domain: DTGVSQNPRHKITKRGQNVTFRCDPISEHNRLYWYRQTLGQGPEFLTYFQNEAQLEKSRLLSDRFSAERPKGSFSTLEIQRTEQGDSAMYLCASSLRGTIGGEKLFFGSGTQLSVL.

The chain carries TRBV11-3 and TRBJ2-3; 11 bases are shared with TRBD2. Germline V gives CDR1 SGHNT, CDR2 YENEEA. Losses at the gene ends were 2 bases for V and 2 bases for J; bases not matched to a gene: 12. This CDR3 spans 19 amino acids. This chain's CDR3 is CASSLKRELSGGVTDTQYF. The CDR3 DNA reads TGTGCCAGCAGCTTAAAAAGGGAGCTTAGCGGGGGGGTCACAGATACGCAGTATTTT.

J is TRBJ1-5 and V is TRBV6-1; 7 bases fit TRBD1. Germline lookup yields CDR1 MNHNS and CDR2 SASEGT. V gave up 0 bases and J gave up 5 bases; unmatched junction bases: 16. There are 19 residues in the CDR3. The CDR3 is CASSEAWVYTRQGHQPQHF. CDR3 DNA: TGTGCCAGCAGTGAAGCCTGGGTTTATACCAGACAGGGACATCAGCCCCAGCATTTT.

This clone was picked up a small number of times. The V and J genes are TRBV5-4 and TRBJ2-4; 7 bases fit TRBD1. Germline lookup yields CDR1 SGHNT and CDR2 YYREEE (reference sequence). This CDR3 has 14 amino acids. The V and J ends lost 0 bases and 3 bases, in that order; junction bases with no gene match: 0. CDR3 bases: TGTGCCAGCAGCTTGGGACAGGGCAAAAACATTCAGTACTTC. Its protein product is CASSLGQGKNIQYF.

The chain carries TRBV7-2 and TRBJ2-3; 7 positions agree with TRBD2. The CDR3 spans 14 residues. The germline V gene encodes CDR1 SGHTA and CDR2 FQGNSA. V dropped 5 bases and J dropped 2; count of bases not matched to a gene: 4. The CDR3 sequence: CASSPGLFTDTQYF. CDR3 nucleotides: TGTGCCAGCAGCCCGGGACTATTCACAGATACGCAGTATTTT. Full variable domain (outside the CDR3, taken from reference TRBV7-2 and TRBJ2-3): GAGVSQSPSNKVTEKGKDVELRCDPISGHTALYWYRQSLGQGLEFLIYFQGNSAPDKSGLPSDRFSAERTGGSVSTLTIQRTQQEDSAVYLCASSPGLFTDTQYFGPGTRLTVL.